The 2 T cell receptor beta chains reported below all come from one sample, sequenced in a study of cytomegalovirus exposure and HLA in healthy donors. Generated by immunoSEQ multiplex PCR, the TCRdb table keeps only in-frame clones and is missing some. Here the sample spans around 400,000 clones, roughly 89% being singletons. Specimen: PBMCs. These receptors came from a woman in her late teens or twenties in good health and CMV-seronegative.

CDR3 coding DNA: TGTGCCAGCACTCCTATTAGGGGATATGAAAAACTGTTTTTT. Translation: CASTPIRGYEKLFF. The rearrangement uses TRBV28 and TRBJ1-4; D possibly corresponds to TRBD1 (5 bases). This CDR3 is built from 14 residues. V lost 7 bases to trimming and J lost 6 bases, with 15 bases between them. Germline values: CDR1 MDHEN, CDR2 SYDVKM.

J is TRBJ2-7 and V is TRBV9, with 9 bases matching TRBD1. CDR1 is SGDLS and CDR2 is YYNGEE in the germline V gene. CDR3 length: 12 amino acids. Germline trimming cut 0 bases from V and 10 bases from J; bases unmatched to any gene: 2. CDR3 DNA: TGTGCCAGCAGCGTAGAACAGGGGGCCCAGTACTTC. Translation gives CASSVEQGAQYF.